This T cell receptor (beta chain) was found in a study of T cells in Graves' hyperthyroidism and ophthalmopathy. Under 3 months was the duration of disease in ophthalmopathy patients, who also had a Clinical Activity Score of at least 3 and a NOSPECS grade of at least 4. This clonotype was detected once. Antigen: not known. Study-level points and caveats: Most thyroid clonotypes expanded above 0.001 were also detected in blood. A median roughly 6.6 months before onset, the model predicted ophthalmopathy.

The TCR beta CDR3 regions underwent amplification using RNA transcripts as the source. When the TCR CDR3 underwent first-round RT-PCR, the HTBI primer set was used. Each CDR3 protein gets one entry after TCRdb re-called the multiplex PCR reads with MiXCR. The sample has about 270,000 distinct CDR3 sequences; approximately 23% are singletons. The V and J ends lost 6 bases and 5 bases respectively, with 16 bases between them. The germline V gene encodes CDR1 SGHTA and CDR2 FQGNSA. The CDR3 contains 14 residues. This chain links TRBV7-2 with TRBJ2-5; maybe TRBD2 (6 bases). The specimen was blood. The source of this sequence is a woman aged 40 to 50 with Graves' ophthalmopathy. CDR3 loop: CASSRTSPQETQYF. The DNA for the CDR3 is TGTGCCAGCAGTCGAACTAGCCCTCAGGAGACCCAGTACTTC.